This T cell receptor (beta chain) came from a study of PD-L1 blockade in urothelial cancer. Study-level background: Atezolizumab, begun by patients in the mid-2010s, was given at 1,200 mg intravenously every 3 weeks.

The table came from immunoSEQ multiplex PCR; TCRdb's copy has only in-frame clones and leaves some out. Here the sample spans around 46,000 clones, 88% being singletons. Stated time point: peripheral blood 6 weeks after treatment start. The number of samples from each patient was between 1 and 8, taken pretreatment and on-treatment. This CDR3 is built from 14 residues. V lost 2 bases and J 1 base, leaving 8 bases between the germline ends. CDR1 is MGHRA and CDR2 is YSYEKL in the germline V gene. The sample here was PBMCs, taken around atezolizumab (anti-PD-L1) treatment. The V call is TRBV4-1, the J call TRBJ1-1, with D unclear. The receptor was isolated from a man in his 60s with urothelial cancer. The CDR3 region is CASSQWHRNTEAFF. The DNA of the CDR3 is TGCGCCAGCAGCCAATGGCACAGGAACACTGAAGCTTTCTTT.